The sample holds a few counts of the clone carrying this T cell receptor beta chain. Its antigen is unidentified. These data are taken from a study of response to subunit inactivated influenza vaccine. TCRdb re-derived calls from the RT-PCR reads in MiXCR, one entry per CDR3 protein. The data show over 750,000 distinct CDR3 sequences, about 20% seen once. Study observations and caveats: Only a handful of new T cells, the authors suggested, are recruited with each seasonal influenza vaccination.

Source: PBMCs from blood, taken 4 to 6 days after vaccination. This receptor was identified in a man between 50 and 59 years old who received an inactivated influenza vaccine.

DNA of the CDR3: TGTGCCACCAGCAGAGGAAGGCAGGGGGCCGGTGAGACCCAGTACTTC. It yields the protein CATSRGRQGAGETQYF. The chain links TRBV15 to TRBJ2-5, with 8 nucleotides matching TRBD1. The trim removed 1 base at V and 5 bases at J, leaving 9 bases unmatched. This CDR3 comprises 16 residues. Germline V CDR1 and CDR2: LNHNV, YYDKDF (reference sequence).